The 15 T cell receptor beta chains below were found in one sample sequenced in a study of blood T cell repertoires in COVID-19. Generated by immunoSEQ multiplex PCR, the TCRdb table keeps only in-frame clones and is missing some. Altogether over 150,000 clones are present, 85% to 90% being singletons, with the ten largest covering 2% to 2.5%. What was sequenced was peripheral blood. Receptor source: a man aged 50-60 years who had recovered from COVID-19.

CDR3 sequence (DNA): TGTGCCAGCAGCACACAGGGGGGAGATACGCAGTATTTT. Amino acid sequence: CASSTQGGDTQYF. V gene TRBV7-3 combines with J gene TRBJ2-3; 8 nucleotides match TRBD1. Trimming took 5 bases from V and 5 from J; bases not matched to a gene: 3. CDR1 is SGHTA and CDR2 is FQGTGA in the germline V gene. This CDR3 region has 13 residues. The full variable domain, with the rest looked up from reference TRBV7-3 and TRBJ2-3, is GAGVSQTPSNKVTEKGKYVELRCDPISGHTALYWYRQSLGQGPEFLIYFQGTGAADDSGLPNDRFFAVRPEGSVSTLKIQRTERGDSAVYLCASSTQGGDTQYFGPGTRLTVL.

V is TRBV7-9 and J is TRBJ1-6, with D possibly TRBD1 on 5 matching bases. Trimming shortened V by 1 base and J by 8 bases, and 15 bases separated the two germline ends. Germline V gene data show CDR1 as SEHNR and CDR2 as FQNEAQ (reference sequence). CDR3 length: 16 amino acids. Written as DNA, the CDR3 is TGTGCCAGCAGCTTAGGTTCAGGGAATCCCTATTCACCCCTCCACTTT. Its translation is CASSLGSGNPYSPLHF.

The J gene is TRBJ2-4, the V gene TRBV6-2 or TRBV6-3, with D possibly TRBD1 on 7 matching bases. V was trimmed by 5 bases and J by 6 bases, leaving 17 bases between them. The CDR3 covers 15 residues. Per the germline V gene, CDR1 is MNHEY and CDR2 is SVGEGT. This CDR3 reads CASSNVGQGGNIQYF. CDR3 in DNA: TGTGCCAGCAGTAATGTCGGCCAGGGGGGAAACATTCAGTACTTC.

The chain combines TRBV3-1 (or the pseudogene TRBV3-2) with TRBJ2-2; possible D gene TRBD2, 6 bases. This CDR3 has 17 residues. The V end was cut by 0 bases, the J end by 6 bases, with 17 bases between. CDR1 LGHDT and CDR2 YNNKEL come from the germline V gene (reference sequence). The CDR3 loop is CASSQDVTGGTSGELFF. CDR3 in DNA: TGTGCCAGCAGCCAAGATGTTACCGGGGGTACCTCCGGGGAGCTGTTTTTT.

The chain has TRBV12-3 or TRBV12-4 and TRBJ2-5; TRBD2 matches 9 bases. This CDR3 has 12 amino acids. The ends lost 9 bases at V and 5 bases at J; junction bases unmatched: 4. The chain's CDR3 is CASRTSAETQYF. For the CDR3, the DNA is TGTGCCAGTCGGACTAGCGCTGAGACCCAGTACTTC.

This chain joins TRBV2 and TRBJ2-5; a possible D gene is TRBD2 (5 bases). CDR1 is SNHLY and CDR2 is FYNNEI in the germline V gene. This CDR3 region has 14 residues. V lost 2 bases, J lost 0 bases, and 7 bases lay in between. The CDR3 loop reads CASSERTYQETQYF. The CDR3 region has the DNA TGTGCCAGCAGTGAACGGACTTACCAAGAGACCCAGTACTTC.

The chain has TRBV5-4 and TRBJ2-3; 9 positions match TRBD1. Germline-derived CDR1 and CDR2 are SGHNT and YYREEE (reference sequence). V lost 5 bases to trimming and J lost 3 bases; unmatched junction nucleotides: 1. The CDR3 runs to 13 residues. The CDR3 here is CASRGQGTDTQYF. CDR3 DNA sequence: TGTGCCAGCAGAGGACAGGGGACAGATACGCAGTATTTT.

The CDR3 sequence is CASSRREGDKNIQYF. The DNA for the CDR3 is TGTGCCAGCAGTAGGCGGGAGGGTGACAAAAACATTCAGTACTTC. The chain employs TRBV2 and TRBJ2-4, with 9 bases aligning to TRBD2. CDR1 is SNHLY and CDR2 is FYNNEI in the germline V gene. The CDR3 has 15 amino acids. Unmatched junction bases numbered 5, after V lost 5 bases and J lost 3 bases.

The chain links TRBV7-9 to TRBJ2-2; 7 nucleotides agree with TRBD2. Trimming cost V 0 bases and J 7 bases; bases outside gene matches: 11. The CDR3 length is 17 residues. Per germline, CDR1 SEHNR and CDR2 FQNEAQ (reference sequence). The CDR3 DNA is TGTGCCAGCAGCTTAGCGCTTTCCCGGGAGGACAACGGGGAGCTGTTTTTT. It yields the protein CASSLALSREDNGELFF.

This chain connects TRBV7-3 to TRBJ2-2; D possibly corresponds to TRBD2 (5 bases). Germline V CDR1 and CDR2: SGHTA, FQGTGA. This CDR3 comprises 16 residues. V lost 2 bases and J lost 8, with 18 bases in between. CDR3 DNA sequence: TGTGCCAGCAGCTTATTGAGGACTCAGAGTTTGGGGGAGCTGTTTTTT. Translated, it gives CASSLLRTQSLGELFF.

The chain joins TRBV19 to TRBJ2-1, with 11 bases lining up with TRBD2. From germline, CDR1 is LNHDA and CDR2 SQIVND (reference sequence). J lost 9 bases, V lost 7 bases, and 8 bases had no gene match. This CDR3 spans 14 amino acids. In DNA, the CDR3 is TGTGCCAGTAAAAGAACTAGCGGGGGTAGTGAGCAGTTCTTC. It codes for CASKRTSGGSEQFF.

J is TRBJ2-5 and V is TRBV5-1; D is perhaps TRBD1 (5 bases). Trimming shortened V by 0 bases and J by 6 bases, and 9 bases separated the two germline ends. In germline, CDR1 is SGHRS, CDR2 YFSETQ. The CDR3 covers 13 residues. This CDR3 reads CASSLEQGKTQYF. The CDR3, as DNA: TGCGCCAGCAGCTTGGAGCAGGGAAAGACCCAGTACTTC.

The V call is TRBV28, the J call TRBJ2-5; maybe TRBD1 (6 bases). Trimming removed 5 bases at V and 5 bases at J, with 18 bases between. The CDR3 is 15 residues long. CDR1 and CDR2 from the germline V gene are MDHEN and SYDVKM. The CDR3 region is CASSAVQGSGETQYF. The DNA for the CDR3 is TGTGCCAGCAGTGCCGTACAGGGCTCCGGGGAGACCCAGTACTTC.

Note on this clone: This CDR3 is also generated by other DNA sequences in the sample. The J gene is TRBJ1-1, the V gene TRBV6-5; 7 nucleotides match TRBD1. Germline CDR1 reads MNHEY; CDR2 reads SVGAGI. The CDR3 contains 14 residues. Trimming cost V 5 bases and J 2 bases; bases outside gene matches: 5. The CDR3 region is CASSRDSSNTEAFF. For the CDR3, the DNA is TGTGCCAGCAGTCGGGACAGCTCTAACACTGAAGCTTTCTTT.

The rearrangement links TRBV7-9 to TRBJ2-7; TRBD2 matches at 10 bases. The J segment lost 6 bases and the V segment lost 6 bases, leaving 23 bases of the junction unmatched. Looked up from germline, CDR1 is SEHNR and CDR2 is FQNEAQ (reference sequence). The CDR3 loop spans 19 amino acids. Here the CDR3 reads CASSLARGTSVTSIREQYF. CDR3 in DNA: TGTGCCAGCAGTCTAGCCCGCGGGACTAGCGTGACGTCAATTCGCGAGCAGTACTTC.